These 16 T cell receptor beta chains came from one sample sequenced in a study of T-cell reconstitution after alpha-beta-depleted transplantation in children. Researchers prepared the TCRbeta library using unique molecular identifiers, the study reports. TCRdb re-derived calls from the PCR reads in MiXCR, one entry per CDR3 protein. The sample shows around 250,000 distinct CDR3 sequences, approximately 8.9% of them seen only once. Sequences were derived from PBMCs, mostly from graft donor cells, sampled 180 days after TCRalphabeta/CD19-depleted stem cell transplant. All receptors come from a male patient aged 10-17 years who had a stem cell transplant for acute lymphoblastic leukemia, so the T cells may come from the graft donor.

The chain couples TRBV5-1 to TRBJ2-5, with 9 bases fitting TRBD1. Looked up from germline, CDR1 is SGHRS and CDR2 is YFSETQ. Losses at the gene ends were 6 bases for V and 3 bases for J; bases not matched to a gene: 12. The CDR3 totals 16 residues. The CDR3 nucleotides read TGCGCCAGCACCCTGACCGGGACAGGGTTCGAAGAGACCCAGTACTTC. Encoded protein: CASTLTGTGFEETQYF. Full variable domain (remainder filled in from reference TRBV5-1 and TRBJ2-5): KAGVTQTPRYLIKTRGQQVTLSCSPISGHRSVSWYQQTPGQGLQFLFEYFSETQRNKGNFPGRFSGRQFSNSRSEMNVSTLELGDSALYLCASTLTGTGFEETQYFGPGTRLLVL.

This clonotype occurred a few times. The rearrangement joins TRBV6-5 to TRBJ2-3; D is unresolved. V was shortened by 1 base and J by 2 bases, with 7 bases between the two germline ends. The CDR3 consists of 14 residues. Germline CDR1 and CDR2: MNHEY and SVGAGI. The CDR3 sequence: CASSYYRNTDTQYF. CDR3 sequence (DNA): TGTGCCAGCAGTTACTATAGGAACACAGATACGCAGTATTTT.

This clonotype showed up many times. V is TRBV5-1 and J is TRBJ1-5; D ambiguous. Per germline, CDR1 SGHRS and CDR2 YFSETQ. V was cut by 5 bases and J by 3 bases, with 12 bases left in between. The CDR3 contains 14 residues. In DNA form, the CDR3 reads TGCGCCAGCAGACGGGGAGTGGACAATCAGCCCCAGCATTTT. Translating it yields CASRRGVDNQPQHF.

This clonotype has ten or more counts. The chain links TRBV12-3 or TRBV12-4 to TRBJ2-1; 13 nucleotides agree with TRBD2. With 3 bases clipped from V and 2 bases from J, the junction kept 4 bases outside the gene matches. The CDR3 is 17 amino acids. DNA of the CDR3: TGTGCCAGCAGTTTGCGGACTAGCGGGGGACCCTACAATGAGCAGTTCTTC. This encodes CASSLRTSGGPYNEQFF.

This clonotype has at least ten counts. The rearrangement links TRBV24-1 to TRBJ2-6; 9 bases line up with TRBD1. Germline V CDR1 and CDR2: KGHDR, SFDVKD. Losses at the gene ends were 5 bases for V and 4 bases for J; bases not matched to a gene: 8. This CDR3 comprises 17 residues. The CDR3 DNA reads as TGTGCCACCAGTGGCCTCACAGGGGGCGGAGGGGCCAACGTCCTGACTTTC. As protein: CATSGLTGGGGANVLTF.

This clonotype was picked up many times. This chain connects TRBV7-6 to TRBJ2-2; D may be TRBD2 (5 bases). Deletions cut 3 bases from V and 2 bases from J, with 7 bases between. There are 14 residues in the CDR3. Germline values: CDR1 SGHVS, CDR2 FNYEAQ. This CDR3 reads CASSFEGNTGELFF. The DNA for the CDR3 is TGTGCCAGCAGCTTTGAGGGAAACACCGGGGAGCTGTTTTTT.

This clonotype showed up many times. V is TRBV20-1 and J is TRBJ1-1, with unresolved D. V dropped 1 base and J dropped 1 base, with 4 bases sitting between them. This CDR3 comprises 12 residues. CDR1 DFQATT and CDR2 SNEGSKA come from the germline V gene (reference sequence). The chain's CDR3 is CSARGGNTEAFF. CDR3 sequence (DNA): TGCAGTGCTAGAGGGGGGAACACTGAAGCTTTCTTT.

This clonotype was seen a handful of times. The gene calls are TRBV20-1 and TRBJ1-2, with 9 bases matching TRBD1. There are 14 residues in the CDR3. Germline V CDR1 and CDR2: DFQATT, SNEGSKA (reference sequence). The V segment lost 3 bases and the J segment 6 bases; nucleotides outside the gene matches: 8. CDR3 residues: CSASSSGTGNGYTF. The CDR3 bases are TGCAGTGCTAGCTCCTCCGGGACAGGGAATGGCTACACCTTC.

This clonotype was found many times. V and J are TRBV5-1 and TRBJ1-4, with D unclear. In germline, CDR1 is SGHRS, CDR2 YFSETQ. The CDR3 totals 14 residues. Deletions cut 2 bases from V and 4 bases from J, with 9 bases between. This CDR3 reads CASSFVSINEKLFF. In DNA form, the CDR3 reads TGCGCCAGCAGCTTTGTTAGTATTAATGAAAAACTGTTTTTT.

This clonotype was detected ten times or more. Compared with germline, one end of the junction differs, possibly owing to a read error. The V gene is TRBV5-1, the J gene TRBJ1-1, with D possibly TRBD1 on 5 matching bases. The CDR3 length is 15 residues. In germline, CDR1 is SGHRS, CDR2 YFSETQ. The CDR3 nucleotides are TGTGCCAGCAGCTTAGCGTGGGGGTTGAACACTGAAGCTTTCTTT. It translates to CASSLAWGLNTEAFF.

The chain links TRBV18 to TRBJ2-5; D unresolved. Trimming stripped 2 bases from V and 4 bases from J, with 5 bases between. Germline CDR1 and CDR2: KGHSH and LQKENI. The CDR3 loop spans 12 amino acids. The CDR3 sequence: CASSPNTETQYF. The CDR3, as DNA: TGTGCCAGCTCACCAAACACAGAGACCCAGTACTTC.

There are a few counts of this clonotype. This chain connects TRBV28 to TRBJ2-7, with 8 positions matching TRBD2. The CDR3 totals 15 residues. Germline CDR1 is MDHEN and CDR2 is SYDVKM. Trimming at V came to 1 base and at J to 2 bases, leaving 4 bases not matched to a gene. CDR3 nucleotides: TGTGCCAGCAGTTTATCGCGGGAGGAAGCCTACGAGCAGTACTTC. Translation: CASSLSREEAYEQYF.

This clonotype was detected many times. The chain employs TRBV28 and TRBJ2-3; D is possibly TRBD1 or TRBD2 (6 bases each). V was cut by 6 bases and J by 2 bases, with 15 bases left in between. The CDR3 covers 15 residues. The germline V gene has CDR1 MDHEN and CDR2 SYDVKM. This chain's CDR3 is CASSWRGVITDTQYF. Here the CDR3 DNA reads TGTGCCAGCAGCTGGAGGGGGGTCATCACAGATACGCAGTATTTT.

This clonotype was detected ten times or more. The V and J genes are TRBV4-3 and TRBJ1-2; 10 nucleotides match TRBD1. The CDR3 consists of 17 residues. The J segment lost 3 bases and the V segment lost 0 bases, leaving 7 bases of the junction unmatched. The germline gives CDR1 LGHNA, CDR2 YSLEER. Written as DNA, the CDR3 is TGCGCCAGCAGCCAAGATCCACGGACAGGGGGAGACTATGGCTACACCTTC. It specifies CASSQDPRTGGDYGYTF.

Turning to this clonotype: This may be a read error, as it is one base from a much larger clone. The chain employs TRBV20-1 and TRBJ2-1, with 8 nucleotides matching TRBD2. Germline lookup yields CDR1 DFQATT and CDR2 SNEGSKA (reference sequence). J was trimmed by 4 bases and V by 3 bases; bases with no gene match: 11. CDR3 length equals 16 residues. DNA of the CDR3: TGCAGTGCTAGTCCTAATCGGGGGGGGTTGTACAATGAGCAGTTCTTC. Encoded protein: CSASPNRGGLYNEQFF.

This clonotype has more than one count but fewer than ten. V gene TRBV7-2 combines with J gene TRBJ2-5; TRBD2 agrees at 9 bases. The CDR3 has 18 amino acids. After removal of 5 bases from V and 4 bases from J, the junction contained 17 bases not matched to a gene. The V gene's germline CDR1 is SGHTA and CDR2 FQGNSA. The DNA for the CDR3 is TGTGCCAGCAGCCCGATACGTGGTAGCGGGGGTTCGATAGAGACCCAGTACTTC. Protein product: CASSPIRGSGGSIETQYF.